The rows below give T cell receptor beta chains drawn from one sample of a study of blood T cell repertoires in COVID-19. Assay used: immunoSEQ multiplex PCR; TCRdb lists only in-frame clones, some missing. The table includes 400,000 to 450,000 clones, roughly 91% detected once. The sample was PBMCs or T cells enriched from blood (not recorded which). The receptors derive from a man between 18 and 29 years old who had recovered from COVID-19. Both conserved end residues are trimmed from each CDR3. Each record gives: V gene, D gene, CDR3 protein. A D gene is named only where the DNA matches it firmly.

v_call: TRBV11-3
d_call: .
cdr3_aa: ASSLAGIEAF

v_call: TRBV2
d_call: TRBD1
cdr3_aa: ASRGDRGREQY

v_call: TRBV6-5
d_call: .
cdr3_aa: ASSSTGGNTIY

v_call: TRBV10-3
d_call: .
cdr3_aa: AISETEATNEKLF

v_call: TRBV5-1
d_call: .
cdr3_aa: ASSRRDSTVTDTQY

v_call: TRBV5-4
d_call: TRBD1
cdr3_aa: ASSLPGQANYGYT

v_call: TRBV5-4
d_call: .
cdr3_aa: ASSLGVGSLSGNTIY

v_call: TRBV28
d_call: .
cdr3_aa: ASSELDPTETQY

v_call: TRBV27
d_call: TRBD1
cdr3_aa: ASSPRTGELYGYT

v_call: TRBV6-1
d_call: .
cdr3_aa: ASSEGQTSGYT

v_call: TRBV18
d_call: .
cdr3_aa: ASSPSPVDARGEQY

v_call: TRBV6-5
d_call: TRBD1
cdr3_aa: ASRDREQPQH

v_call: TRBV3-1/TRBV3-2
d_call: TRBD1
cdr3_aa: ASSPGQGSLGYT

v_call: TRBV19
d_call: TRBD1
cdr3_aa: ASSIGGPGQGIYNEQF

v_call: TRBV19
d_call: TRBD2
cdr3_aa: ASSITSGRGAEQY

v_call: TRBV6-1
d_call: .
cdr3_aa: ASSEDIPGRREQY

v_call: TRBV6-5
d_call: .
cdr3_aa: ATHSGYEQY

v_call: TRBV5-8
d_call: TRBD1
cdr3_aa: ASSLRDRGRRVQPQH

v_call: TRBV7-2
d_call: TRBD1
cdr3_aa: ASSAYRGWSNQPQH

v_call: TRBV3-1/TRBV3-2
d_call: .
cdr3_aa: ASSQDGSRENSPLH

v_call: TRBV3-1/TRBV3-2
d_call: .
cdr3_aa: ASSQEGRITGNTIY

v_call: TRBV7-9
d_call: .
cdr3_aa: ASLRGRGGTEAF